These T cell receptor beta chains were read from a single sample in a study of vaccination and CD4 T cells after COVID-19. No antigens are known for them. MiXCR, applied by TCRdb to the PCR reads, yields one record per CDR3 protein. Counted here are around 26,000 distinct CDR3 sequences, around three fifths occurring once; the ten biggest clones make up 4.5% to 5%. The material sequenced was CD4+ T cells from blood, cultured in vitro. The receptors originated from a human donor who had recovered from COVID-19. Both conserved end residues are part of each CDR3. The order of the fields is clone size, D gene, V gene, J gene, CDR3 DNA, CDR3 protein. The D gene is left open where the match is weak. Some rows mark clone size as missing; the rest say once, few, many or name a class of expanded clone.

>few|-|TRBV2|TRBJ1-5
TGTGCCAGTGCTGACAGAACTAATCAGCCCCAGCATTTT
CASADRTNQPQHF
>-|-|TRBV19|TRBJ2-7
TGTGCCAGTAGTACAAATAGCGTCGGGGCCTACGAGCAGTACTTC
CASSTNSVGAYEQYF
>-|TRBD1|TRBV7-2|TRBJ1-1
TGTGCCAGCAGCTTAAACAGGGGGAACACTGAAGCTTTCTTT
CASSLNRGNTEAFF
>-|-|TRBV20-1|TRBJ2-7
TGCAGTGCCAGTCAGGGTAGATACGAGCAGTACTTC
CSASQGRYEQYF
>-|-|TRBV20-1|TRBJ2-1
TGCAGTGCTAGGTCTAGCGCCTGGGGTGAGCAGTTCTTC
CSARSSAWGEQFF
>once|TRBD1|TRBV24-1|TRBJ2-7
TGTGCCACCAGTGAGTCCGGGACAGGGGGCGGCTACGAGCAGTACTTC
CATSESGTGGGYEQYF
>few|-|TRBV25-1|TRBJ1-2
TGTGCCAGCATGGGGGGATTTGTGAACTATGGCTACACCTTC
CASMGGFVNYGYTF
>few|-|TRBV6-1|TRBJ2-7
TGTGCCAGCAGCAGGGGACTGACCTACGAGCAGTACTTC
CASSRGLTYEQYF
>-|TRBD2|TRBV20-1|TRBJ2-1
TGCAGTGCCCCCAGGGGACTAGCGGGAGGGCCGTGGCAGTTCTTC
CSAPRGLAGGPWQFF
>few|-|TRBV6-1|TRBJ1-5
TGTGCCAGCAGTCCCCGGGCGAATCAGCCCCAGCATTTT
CASSPRANQPQHF
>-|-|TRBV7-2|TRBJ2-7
TGTGCCAGCAGCTTAGGGGACCTCAGAACCAGCTACGAGCAGTACTTC
CASSLGDLRTSYEQYF
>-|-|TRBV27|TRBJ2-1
TGTGCCAGCAGATCCCCAGGGGGGGGAAGTTACAATGAGCAGTTTTTC
CASRSPGGGSYNEQFF
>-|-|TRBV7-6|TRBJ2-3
TGTGCCAGCAGCTTAGACGGCAGGTCCTTCACAGATACGCAGTATTTT
CASSLDGRSFTDTQYF
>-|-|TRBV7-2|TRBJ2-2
TGTGCCAGCAGCTTAGCGACAGCAGGTGGGGAGCTGTTTTTT
CASSLATAGGELFF
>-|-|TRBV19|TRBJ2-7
TGTGCCAGTAGTGGGGGAGCTCTCGAGCAGTACTTC
CASSGGALEQYF
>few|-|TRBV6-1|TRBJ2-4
TGTGCCAGCAGTGACCACTCCAAAAACATTCAGTACTTC
CASSDHSKNIQYF
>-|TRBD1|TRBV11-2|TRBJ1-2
TGTGCCAGCAGCCAAGAGGACAGGCTTGGCTACACCTTC
CASSQEDRLGYTF
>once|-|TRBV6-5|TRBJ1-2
TGTGCCAGCAGTTACCTGGGGGGTTCAGACTATGGCTACACCTTC
CASSYLGGSDYGYTF
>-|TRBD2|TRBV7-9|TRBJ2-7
TGTGCCAGCAGCCCCGGGACTAGCGTCTACGAGCAGTACTTC
CASSPGTSVYEQYF
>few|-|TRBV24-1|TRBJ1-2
TGTGCCACCAGTGGGGGATTTGGCTACACCTTC
CATSGGFGYTF
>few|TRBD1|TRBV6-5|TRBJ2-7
TGTGCCAGCAGTTACGACAGGGTCCGCGAGCAGTACTTC
CASSYDRVREQYF
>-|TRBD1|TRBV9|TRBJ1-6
TGTGCCAGCAGCCTCCGGGACAGGGGGTCACCCCTCCACTTT
CASSLRDRGSPLHF
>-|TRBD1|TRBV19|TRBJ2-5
TGTGCCACTGGACAGGTCCGAGAGACCCAGTACTTC
CATGQVRETQYF
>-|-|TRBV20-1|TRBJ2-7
TGCAGTGCTAGAGATAAGACGTGGTACTACGAGCAGTACTTC
CSARDKTWYYEQYF
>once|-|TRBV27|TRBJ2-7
TGTGCCAGCAGTCGTCTAGGTAACGGGGCCTTAGTCTACGAGCAGTACTTC
CASSRLGNGALVYEQYF
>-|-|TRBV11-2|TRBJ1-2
TGTGCCAGCAGCCCTCACCTGCTGGAACGCTATGGCTACACCTTC
CASSPHLLERYGYTF
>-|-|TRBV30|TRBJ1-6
TGTGCCTGGAGTGTAGGTCGCAGGGTGAATAATTCACCCCTCCACTTT
CAWSVGRRVNNSPLHF
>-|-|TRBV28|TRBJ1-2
TGTGCCAGCAGTTTAGATGACACCCTCTATGGCTACACCTTC
CASSLDDTLYGYTF
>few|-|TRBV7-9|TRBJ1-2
TGTGCCAGCAGCTTAGTCGGGGGCTATGGCTACACCTTC
CASSLVGGYGYTF
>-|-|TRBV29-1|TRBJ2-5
TGCAGCGTTCGTTGGTGGGAGACCCAGTACTTC
CSVRWWETQYF
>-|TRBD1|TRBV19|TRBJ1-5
TGTGCCAGTAGTATAGGCTTTGGGACAGGGACCCAGCCCCAGCATTTT
CASSIGFGTGTQPQHF
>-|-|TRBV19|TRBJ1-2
TGTGCCAGTAGTTCCCAGGAAACAGGGAGAAAGGTCACCTTC
CASSSQETGRKVTF
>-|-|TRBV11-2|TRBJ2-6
-
CASSFLWGSTGANVLTF
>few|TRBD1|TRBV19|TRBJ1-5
TGTGCCAGTAGTTCGGACAGGGGCCCCAATCAGCCCCAGCATTTT
CASSSDRGPNQPQHF
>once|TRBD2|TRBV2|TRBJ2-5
TGTGCCAGCAGTGAAGGGACTAGCGGGGAGACCCAGTACTTC
CASSEGTSGETQYF